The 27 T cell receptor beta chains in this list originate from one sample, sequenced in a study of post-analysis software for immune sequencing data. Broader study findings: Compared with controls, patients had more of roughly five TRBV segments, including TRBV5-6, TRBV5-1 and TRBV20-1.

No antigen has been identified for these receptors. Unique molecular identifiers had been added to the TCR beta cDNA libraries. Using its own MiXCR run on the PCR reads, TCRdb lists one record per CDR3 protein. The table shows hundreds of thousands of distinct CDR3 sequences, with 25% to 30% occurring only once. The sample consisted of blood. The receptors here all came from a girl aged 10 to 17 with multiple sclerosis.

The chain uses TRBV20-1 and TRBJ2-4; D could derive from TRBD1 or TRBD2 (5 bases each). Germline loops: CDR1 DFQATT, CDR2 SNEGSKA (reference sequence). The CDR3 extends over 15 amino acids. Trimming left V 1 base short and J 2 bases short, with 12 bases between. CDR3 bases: TGCAGTGCTAGAGTCTACGAGGGACCCAAAAACATTCAGTACTTC. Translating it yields CSARVYEGPKNIQYF.

The CDR3 spells CSVATSNNEQYF. DNA of the CDR3: TGCAGCGTAGCGACTAGTAACAACGAGCAGTACTTC. This rearrangement joins TRBV29-1 to TRBJ2-4; TRBD2 is a possible D gene (6 bases). The DNA end is a closer match to TRBJ2-7, so the J assignment may be wrong. Germline V gene sequence: CDR1 SQVTM, CDR2 ANQGSEA. This CDR3 has 12 amino acids.

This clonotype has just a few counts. The CDR3 sequence: CASSRRGYTF. DNA of the CDR3: TGTGCCAGCAGCCGAAGAGGCTACACCTTC. This chain connects TRBV28 to TRBJ1-2; D gene uncertain. V dropped 6 bases and J dropped 8 bases, with 7 bases sitting between them. The germline V gene has CDR1 MDHEN and CDR2 SYDVKM. The CDR3 contains 10 residues.

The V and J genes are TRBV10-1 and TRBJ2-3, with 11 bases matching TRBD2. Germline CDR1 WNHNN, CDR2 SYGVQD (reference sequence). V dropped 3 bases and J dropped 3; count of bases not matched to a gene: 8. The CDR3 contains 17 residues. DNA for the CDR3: TGCGCCAGCAGTGACCCCGGGACTAGCGGACATACAGATACGCAGTATTTT. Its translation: CASSDPGTSGHTDTQYF.

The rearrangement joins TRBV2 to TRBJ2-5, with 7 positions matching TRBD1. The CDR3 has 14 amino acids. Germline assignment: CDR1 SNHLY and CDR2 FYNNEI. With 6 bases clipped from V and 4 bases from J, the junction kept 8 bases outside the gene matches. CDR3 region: CASRGDRGGETQYF. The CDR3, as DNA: TGTGCCAGCAGAGGGGACAGAGGAGGAGAGACCCAGTACTTC.

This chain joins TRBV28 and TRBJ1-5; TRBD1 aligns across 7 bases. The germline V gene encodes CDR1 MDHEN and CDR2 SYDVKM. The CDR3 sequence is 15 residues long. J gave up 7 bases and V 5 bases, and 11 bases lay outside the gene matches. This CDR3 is CASSHRGGNGQPQHF. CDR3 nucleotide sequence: TGTGCCAGCAGTCACAGGGGCGGGAACGGGCAGCCCCAGCATTTT.

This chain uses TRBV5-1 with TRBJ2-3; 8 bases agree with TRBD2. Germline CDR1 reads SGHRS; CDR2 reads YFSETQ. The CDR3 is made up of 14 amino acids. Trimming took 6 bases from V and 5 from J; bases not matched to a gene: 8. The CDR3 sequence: CASTPGGVGDTQYF. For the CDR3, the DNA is TGCGCCAGCACACCGGGGGGGGTAGGAGATACGCAGTATTTT.

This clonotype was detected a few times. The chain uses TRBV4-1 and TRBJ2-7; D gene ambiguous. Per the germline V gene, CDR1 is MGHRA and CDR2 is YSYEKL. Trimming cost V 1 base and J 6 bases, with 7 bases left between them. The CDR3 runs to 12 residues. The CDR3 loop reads CASSQGGGEQYF. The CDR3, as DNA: TGCGCCAGCAGCCAAGGTGGCGGCGAGCAGTACTTC.

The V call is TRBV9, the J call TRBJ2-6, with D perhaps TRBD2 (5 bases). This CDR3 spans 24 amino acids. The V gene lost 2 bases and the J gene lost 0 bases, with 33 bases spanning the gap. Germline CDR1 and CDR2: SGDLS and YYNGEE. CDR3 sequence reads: CASSVALTRTGDPQFLSGANVLTF. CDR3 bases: TGTGCCAGCAGCGTCGCTTTAACGCGTACCGGGGATCCACAGTTCCTCTCTGGGGCCAACGTCCTGACTTTC.

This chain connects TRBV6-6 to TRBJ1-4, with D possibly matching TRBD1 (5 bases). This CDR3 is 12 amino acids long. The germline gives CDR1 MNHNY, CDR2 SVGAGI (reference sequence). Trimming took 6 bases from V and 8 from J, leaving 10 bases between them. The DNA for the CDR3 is TGTGCCAGCAGAGAGGGGAGCGAAAAACTGTTTTTT. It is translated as CASREGSEKLFF.

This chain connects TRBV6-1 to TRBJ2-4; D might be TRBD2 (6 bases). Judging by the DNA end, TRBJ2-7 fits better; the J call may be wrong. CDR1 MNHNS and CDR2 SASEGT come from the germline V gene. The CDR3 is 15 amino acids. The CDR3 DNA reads TGTGCCAGCAGTGAAGCTTGGTATGGGGGGTACGAGCAGTACTTC. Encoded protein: CASSEAWYGGYEQYF.

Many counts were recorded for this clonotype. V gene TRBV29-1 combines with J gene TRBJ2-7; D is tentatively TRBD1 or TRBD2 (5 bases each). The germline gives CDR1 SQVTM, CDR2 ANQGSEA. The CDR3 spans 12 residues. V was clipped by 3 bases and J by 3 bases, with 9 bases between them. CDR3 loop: CSVEGRHYEQYF. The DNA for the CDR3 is TGCAGCGTTGAGGGACGGCACTACGAGCAGTACTTC.

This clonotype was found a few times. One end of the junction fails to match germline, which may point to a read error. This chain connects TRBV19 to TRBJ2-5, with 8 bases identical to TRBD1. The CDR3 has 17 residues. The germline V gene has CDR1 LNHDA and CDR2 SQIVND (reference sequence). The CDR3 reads CASSARQGIRNQETRYF. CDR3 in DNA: TGTGCCAGTAGTGCCCGACAGGGGATCCGTAACCAAGAGACCCGGTACTTC.

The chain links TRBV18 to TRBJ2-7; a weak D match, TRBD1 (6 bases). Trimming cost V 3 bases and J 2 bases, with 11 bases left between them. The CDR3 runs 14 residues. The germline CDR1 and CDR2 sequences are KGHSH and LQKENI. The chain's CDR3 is CASSPGHGPYEQYF. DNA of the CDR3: TGTGCCAGCTCACCGGGACATGGACCCTACGAGCAGTACTTC.

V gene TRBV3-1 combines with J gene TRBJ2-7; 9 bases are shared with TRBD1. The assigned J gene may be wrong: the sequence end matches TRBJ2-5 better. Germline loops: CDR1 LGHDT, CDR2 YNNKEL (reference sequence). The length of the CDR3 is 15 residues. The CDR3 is CASSQATGGRETQYF. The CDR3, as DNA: TGTGCCAGCAGCCAAGCGACAGGGGGTCGCGAGACCCAGTACTTC.

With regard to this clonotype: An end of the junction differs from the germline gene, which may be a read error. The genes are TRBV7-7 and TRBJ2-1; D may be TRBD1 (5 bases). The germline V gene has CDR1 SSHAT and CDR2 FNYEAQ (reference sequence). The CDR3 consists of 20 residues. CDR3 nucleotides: TGTGCTAGCAGCTTAGGGATTCGTACAGGCGACTCTCTTAGGTACAATGAGCAGTTCTTC. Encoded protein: CASSLGIRTGDSLRYNEQFF.

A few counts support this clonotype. CDR3 sequence (DNA): TGTGCCAGCAGCTTGGCCTTCGGGGAAGAGACCCAGTACTTC. Translating it yields CASSLAFGEETQYF. The rearrangement links TRBV5-4 to TRBJ2-5; D is possibly TRBD2 (5 bases). The V gene lost 0 bases and the J gene lost 3 bases, with 9 bases spanning the gap. The CDR3 is 14 residues long. Germline V gene lookup returns CDR1 SGHNT and CDR2 YYREEE (reference sequence).

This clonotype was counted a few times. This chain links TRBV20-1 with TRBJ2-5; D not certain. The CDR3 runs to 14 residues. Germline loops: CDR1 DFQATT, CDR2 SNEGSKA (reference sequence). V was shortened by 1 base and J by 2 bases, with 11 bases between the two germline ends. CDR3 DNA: TGCAGTGCTAGAGTACCTGGAAGGCAAGAGACCCAGTACTTC. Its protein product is CSARVPGRQETQYF.

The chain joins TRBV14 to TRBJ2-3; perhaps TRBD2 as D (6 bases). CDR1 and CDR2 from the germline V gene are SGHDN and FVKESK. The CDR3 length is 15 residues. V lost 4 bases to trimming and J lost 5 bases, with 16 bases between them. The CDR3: CASSPRGGAVDTQYF. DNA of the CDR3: TGTGCCAGCAGCCCACGTGGAGGGGCCGTAGATACGCAGTATTTT.

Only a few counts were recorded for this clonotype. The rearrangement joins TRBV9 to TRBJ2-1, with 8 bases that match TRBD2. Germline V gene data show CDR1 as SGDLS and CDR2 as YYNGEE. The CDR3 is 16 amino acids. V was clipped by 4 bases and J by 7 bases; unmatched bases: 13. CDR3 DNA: TGTGCCAGCAGCCAAACCAGCGGGAGCGGCAGGAATGAGCAGTTCTTC. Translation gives CASSQTSGSGRNEQFF.

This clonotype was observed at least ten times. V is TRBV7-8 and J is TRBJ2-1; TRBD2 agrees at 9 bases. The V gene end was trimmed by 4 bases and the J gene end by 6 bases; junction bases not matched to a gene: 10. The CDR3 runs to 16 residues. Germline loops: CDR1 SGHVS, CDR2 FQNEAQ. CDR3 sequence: CASSSLGAGGGNEQFF. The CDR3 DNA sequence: TGTGCCAGCAGCTCCCTCGGAGCGGGGGGTGGCAATGAGCAGTTCTTC.

The CDR3, as DNA: TGTGCCAGCAGCCAAGATGCGGGGAGGGGTGCATCGGACCAGTACTTC. Translated, it gives CASSQDAGRGASDQYF. This chain joins TRBV3-1 and TRBJ2-5, with 7 bases matching TRBD2. CDR1 LGHDT and CDR2 YNNKEL come from the germline V gene (reference sequence). Germline trimming cut 0 bases from V and 10 bases from J; bases unmatched to any gene: 14. This CDR3 comprises 16 residues.

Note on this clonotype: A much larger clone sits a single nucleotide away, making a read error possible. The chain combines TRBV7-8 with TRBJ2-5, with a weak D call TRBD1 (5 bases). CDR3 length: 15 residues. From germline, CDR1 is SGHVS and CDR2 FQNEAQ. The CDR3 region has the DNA TGTGCCAGCGGCTTAGCCAGGGTCCTTGGAGAGACCCAGTACTTC. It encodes CASGLARVLGETQYF.

CDR3 nucleotide sequence: TGCGCCAGCAGCCAAGGGGCAGGTCTGCCCCAGCATTTT. Protein: CASSQGAGLPQHF. The V call is TRBV5-1, the J call TRBJ1-5; TRBD1 is a possible D gene (5 bases). V was cut by 4 bases and J by 9 bases, with 14 bases left in between. The V gene's germline CDR1 is SGHRS and CDR2 YFSETQ. The CDR3 has 13 residues.

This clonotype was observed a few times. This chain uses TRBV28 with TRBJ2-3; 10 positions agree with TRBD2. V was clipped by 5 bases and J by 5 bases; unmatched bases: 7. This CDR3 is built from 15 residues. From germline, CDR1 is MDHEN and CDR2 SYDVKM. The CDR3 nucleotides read TGTGCCAGCAGTCCCGAGCGGGGGGGCATAGATACGCAGTATTTT. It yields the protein CASSPERGGIDTQYF. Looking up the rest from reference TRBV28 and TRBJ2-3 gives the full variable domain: DVKVTQSSRYLVKRTGEKVFLECVQDMDHENMFWYRQDPGLGLRLIYFSYDVKMKEKGDIPEGYSVSREKKERFSLILESASTNQTSMYLCASSPERGGIDTQYFGPGTRLTVL.

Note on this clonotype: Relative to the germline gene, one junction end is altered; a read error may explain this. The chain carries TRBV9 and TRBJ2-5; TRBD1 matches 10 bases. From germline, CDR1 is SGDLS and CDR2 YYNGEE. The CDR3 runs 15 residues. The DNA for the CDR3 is TGTGCCAGCAGCGTAGAGGACAGGGGGAGGGAGACCCGGTACTTC. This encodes CASSVEDRGRETRYF.

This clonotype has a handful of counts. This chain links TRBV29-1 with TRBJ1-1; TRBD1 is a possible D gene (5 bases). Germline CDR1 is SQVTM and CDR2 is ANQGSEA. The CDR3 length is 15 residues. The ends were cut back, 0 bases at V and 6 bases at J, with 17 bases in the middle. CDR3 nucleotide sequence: TGCAGCGTTGAAGAGGCTCGGCGGGGGTTCCCTGAAGCTTTCTTT. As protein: CSVEEARRGFPEAFF.